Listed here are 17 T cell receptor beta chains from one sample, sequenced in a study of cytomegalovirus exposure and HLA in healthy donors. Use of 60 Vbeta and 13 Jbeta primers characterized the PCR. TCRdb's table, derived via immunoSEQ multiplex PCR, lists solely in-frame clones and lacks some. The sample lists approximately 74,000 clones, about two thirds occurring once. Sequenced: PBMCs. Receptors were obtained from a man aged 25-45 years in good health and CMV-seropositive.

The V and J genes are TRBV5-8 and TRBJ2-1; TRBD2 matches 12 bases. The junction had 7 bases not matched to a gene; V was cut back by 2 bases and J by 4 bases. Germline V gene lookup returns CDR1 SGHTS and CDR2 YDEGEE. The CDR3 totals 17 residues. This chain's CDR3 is CASSLRGLAGWYNEQFF. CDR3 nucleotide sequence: TGTGCCAGCAGCTTACGTGGACTAGCGGGGTGGTACAATGAGCAGTTCTTC.

Here the CDR3 DNA reads TGTGCCAGCAGTTTAGGCGGGGAGAACAATGAGCAGTTCTTC. Translating gives CASSLGGENNEQFF. V and J are TRBV28 and TRBJ2-1, with D possibly TRBD2 on 6 matching bases. The V and J ends lost 2 bases and 5 bases respectively, with 10 bases between them. The V gene's germline CDR1 is MDHEN and CDR2 SYDVKM. The CDR3 sequence is 14 residues long.

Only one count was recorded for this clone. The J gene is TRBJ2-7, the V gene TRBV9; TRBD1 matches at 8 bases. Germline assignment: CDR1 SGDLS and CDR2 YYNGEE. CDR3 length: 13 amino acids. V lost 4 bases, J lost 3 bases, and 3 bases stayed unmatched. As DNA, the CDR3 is TGTGCCAGCAGCCTCGACAGGGGCTACGAGCAGTACTTC. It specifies CASSLDRGYEQYF.

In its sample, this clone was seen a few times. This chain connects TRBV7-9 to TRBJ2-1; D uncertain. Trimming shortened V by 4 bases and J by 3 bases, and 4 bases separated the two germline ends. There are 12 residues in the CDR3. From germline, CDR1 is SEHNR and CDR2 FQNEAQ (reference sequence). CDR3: CASSSNYNEQFF. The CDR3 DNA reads TGTGCCAGCAGCTCTAACTACAATGAGCAGTTCTTC.

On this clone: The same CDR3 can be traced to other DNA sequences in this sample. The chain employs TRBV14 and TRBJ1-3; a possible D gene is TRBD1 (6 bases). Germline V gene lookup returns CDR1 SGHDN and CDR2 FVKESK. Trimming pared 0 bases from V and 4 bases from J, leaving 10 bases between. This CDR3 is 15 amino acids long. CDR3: CASSQEQGYGNTIYF. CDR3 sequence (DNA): TGTGCCAGCAGCCAAGAACAGGGTTACGGAAACACCATATATTTT.

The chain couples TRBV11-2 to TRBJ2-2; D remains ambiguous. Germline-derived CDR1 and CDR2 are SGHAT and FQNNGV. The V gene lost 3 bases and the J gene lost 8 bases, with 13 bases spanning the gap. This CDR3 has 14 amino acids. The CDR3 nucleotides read TGTGCCAGCAGCTTCCTAATCCCGTCGGGGGAGCTGTTTTTT. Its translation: CASSFLIPSGELFF. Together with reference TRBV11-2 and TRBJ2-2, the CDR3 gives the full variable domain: EAGVAQSPRYKIIEKRQSVAFWCNPISGHATLYWYQQILGQGPKLLIQFQNNGVVDDSQLPKDRFSAERLKGVDSTLKIQPAKLEDSAVYLCASSFLIPSGELFFGEGSRLTVL.

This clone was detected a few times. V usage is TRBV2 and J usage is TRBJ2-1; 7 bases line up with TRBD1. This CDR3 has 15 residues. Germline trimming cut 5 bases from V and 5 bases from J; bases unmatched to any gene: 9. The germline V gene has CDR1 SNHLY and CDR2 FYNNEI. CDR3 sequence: CASSPPGQRDNEQFF. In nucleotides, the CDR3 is TGTGCCAGCAGTCCCCCGGGACAGAGAGACAATGAGCAGTTCTTC.

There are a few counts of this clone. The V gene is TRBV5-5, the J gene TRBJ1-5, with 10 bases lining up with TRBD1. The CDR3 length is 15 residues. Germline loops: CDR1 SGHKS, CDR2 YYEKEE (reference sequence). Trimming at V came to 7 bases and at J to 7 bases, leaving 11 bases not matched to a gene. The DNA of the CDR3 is TGTGCCAGCTCCCTAACGGGACAGGGGAGGCAGCCCCAGCATTTT. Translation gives CASSLTGQGRQPQHF.

The CDR3 sequence is CASSQDPRGGETQYF. CDR3 nucleotides: TGTGCCAGCAGCCAAGACCCCCGGGGTGGAGAGACCCAGTACTTC. The V and J genes are TRBV4-2 and TRBJ2-5; the D gene is possibly TRBD2 (5 bases). CDR1 is LGHNA and CDR2 is YNFKEQ in the germline V gene. This CDR3 region has 15 residues. V was cut by 0 bases and J by 4 bases, with 12 bases left in between.

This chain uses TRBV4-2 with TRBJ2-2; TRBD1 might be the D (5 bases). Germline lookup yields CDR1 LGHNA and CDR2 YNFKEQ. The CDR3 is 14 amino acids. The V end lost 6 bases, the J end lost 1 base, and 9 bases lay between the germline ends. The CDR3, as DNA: TGTGCCAGCAGATTACAGGAGAACACCGGGGAGCTGTTTTTT. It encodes CASRLQENTGELFF.

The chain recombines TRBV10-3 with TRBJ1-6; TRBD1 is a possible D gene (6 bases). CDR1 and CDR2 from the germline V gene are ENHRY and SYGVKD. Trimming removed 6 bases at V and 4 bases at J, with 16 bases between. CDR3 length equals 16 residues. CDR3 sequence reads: CAIREPSQGYNSPLHF. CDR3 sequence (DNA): TGTGCCATCAGGGAGCCTTCACAGGGATATAATTCACCCCTCCACTTT.

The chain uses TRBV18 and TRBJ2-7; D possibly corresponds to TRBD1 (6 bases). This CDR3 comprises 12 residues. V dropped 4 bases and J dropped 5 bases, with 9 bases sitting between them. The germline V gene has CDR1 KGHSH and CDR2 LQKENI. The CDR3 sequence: CASSRQVDEQYF. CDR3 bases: TGTGCCAGCTCACGACAGGTGGACGAGCAGTACTTC.

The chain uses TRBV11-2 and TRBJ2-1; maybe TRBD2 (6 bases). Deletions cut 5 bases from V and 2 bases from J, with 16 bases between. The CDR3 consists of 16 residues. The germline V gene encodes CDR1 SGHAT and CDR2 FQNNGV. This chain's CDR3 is CASSLRGGATYNEQFF. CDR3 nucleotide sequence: TGTGCCAGCAGCCTCCGAGGAGGGGCAACCTACAATGAGCAGTTCTTC. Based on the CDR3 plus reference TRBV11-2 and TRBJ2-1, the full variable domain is EAGVAQSPRYKIIEKRQSVAFWCNPISGHATLYWYQQILGQGPKLLIQFQNNGVVDDSQLPKDRFSAERLKGVDSTLKIQPAKLEDSAVYLCASSLRGGATYNEQFFGPGTRLTVL.

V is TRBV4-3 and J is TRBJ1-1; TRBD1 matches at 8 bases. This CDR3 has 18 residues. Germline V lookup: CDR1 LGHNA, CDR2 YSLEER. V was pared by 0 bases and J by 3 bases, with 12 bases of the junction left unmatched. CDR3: CASSQDRSQGAGDTEAFF. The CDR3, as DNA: TGCGCCAGCAGCCAAGATCGGTCCCAGGGGGCTGGGGACACTGAAGCTTTCTTT.

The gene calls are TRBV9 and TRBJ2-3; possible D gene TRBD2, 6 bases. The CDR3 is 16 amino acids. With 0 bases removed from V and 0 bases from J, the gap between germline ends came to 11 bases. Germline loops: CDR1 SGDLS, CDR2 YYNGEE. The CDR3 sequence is CASSVEWRGSTDTQYF. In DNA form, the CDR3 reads TGTGCCAGCAGCGTAGAGTGGCGGGGTAGCACAGATACGCAGTATTTT.

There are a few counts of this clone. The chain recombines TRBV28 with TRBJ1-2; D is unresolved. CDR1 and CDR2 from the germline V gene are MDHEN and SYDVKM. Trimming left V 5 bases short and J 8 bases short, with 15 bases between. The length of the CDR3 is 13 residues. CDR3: CASSAIRAGGYTF. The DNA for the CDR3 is TGTGCCAGCAGTGCCATCCGAGCGGGGGGCTACACCTTC.

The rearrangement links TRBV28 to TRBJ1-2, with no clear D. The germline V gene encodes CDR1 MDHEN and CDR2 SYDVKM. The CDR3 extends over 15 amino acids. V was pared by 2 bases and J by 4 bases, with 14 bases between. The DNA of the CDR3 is TGTGCCAGCAGTTTAGATTCCACCAGTCCCTATGGCTACACCTTC. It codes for CASSLDSTSPYGYTF.